These 20 T cell receptor beta chains were all obtained from the same sample, sequenced in a study of cytomegalovirus exposure and HLA in healthy donors. Assay: immunoSEQ multiplex PCR; the TCRdb copy retains only in-frame clones and omits some. The data show around 94,000 clones, with about 95% seen just once and almost 0.9% held by the top ten. Source material: PBMCs. Every receptor here comes from a young woman in good health and CMV-seronegative.

The chain links TRBV27 to TRBJ2-5; weak D call: TRBD2 (5 bases). V gave up 0 bases and J gave up 9 bases, with 20 bases separating them. CDR3 length: 16 residues. From germline, CDR1 is MNHEY and CDR2 SMNVEV (reference sequence). The CDR3 nucleotides read TGTGCCAGCAGTTTATCGCCGGACGGAGCGCGGCGGGCCCAGTACTTC. This encodes CASSLSPDGARRAQYF.

This sequence joins TRBV6-5 and TRBJ2-7; 9 nucleotides match TRBD1. V lost 6 bases and J lost 5; bases outside the gene matches: 11. Germline V lookup: CDR1 MNHEY, CDR2 SVGAGI. This CDR3 has 15 residues. This CDR3 is CASRPPGQGAHEQYF. The CDR3 coding sequence is TGTGCCAGCAGACCTCCGGGACAGGGTGCTCACGAGCAGTACTTC.

This clone has just one count. The chain is built from TRBV10-1 and TRBJ2-1; D may be TRBD2 (6 bases). This CDR3 spans 16 amino acids. The germline V and J ends were trimmed by 3 bases and 4 bases, with 16 bases remaining between them. Germline V gives CDR1 WNHNN, CDR2 SYGVQD (reference sequence). The CDR3: CASSEKASVGYNEQFF. The CDR3, as DNA: TGCGCCAGCAGTGAAAAGGCTAGCGTAGGGTACAATGAGCAGTTCTTC.

This chain uses TRBV11-3 with TRBJ1-4, with 7 bases that match TRBD1. The CDR3 length is 13 residues. Germline CDR1 reads SGHNT; CDR2 reads YENEEA. With V trimmed by 6 bases and J by 6 bases, 4 bases remained unmatched. The CDR3 DNA sequence: TGTGCCAGCAGTGTTACAGGGGATGAAAAACTGTTTTTT. This gives the protein CASSVTGDEKLFF.

This chain joins TRBV2 and TRBJ2-1; D may be TRBD2 (6 bases). The V end was cut by 4 bases, the J end by 0 bases, with 10 bases between. This CDR3 comprises 15 residues. From germline, CDR1 is SNHLY and CDR2 FYNNEI. For the CDR3, the DNA is TGTGCCAGCAGTGGGGGGGTGAGCTCCTACAATGAGCAGTTCTTC. It translates to CASSGGVSSYNEQFF.

V usage is TRBV7-9 and J usage is TRBJ1-3, with TRBD1 matching over 8 bases. Germline V gene data show CDR1 as SEHNR and CDR2 as FQNEAQ (reference sequence). Unmatched junction bases numbered 6, after V lost 3 bases and J lost 2 bases. The CDR3 covers 16 residues. The CDR3: CASSFLQGAAGNTIYF. CDR3 sequence (DNA): TGTGCCAGCAGCTTCCTGCAGGGGGCGGCTGGAAACACCATATATTTT.

The J gene is TRBJ1-5, the V gene TRBV7-2; D uncertain. This CDR3 is 17 amino acids long. The V end lost 2 bases, the J end lost 1 base, and 15 bases lay between the germline ends. Germline loops: CDR1 SGHTA, CDR2 FQGNSA. CDR3 sequence reads: CASSLREGTTSNQPQHF. The CDR3 DNA reads TGTGCCAGCAGCTTAAGGGAGGGTACCACAAGCAATCAGCCCCAGCATTTT.

This chain's CDR3 is CASSEGTGAYEQYF. In DNA, the CDR3 is TGCGCCAGCAGCGAGGGGACAGGGGCCTACGAGCAGTACTTC. This chain uses TRBV5-1 with TRBJ2-7; TRBD1 matches 10 bases. This CDR3 region has 14 residues. Losses at the gene ends were 4 bases for V and 2 bases for J; bases not matched to a gene: 3. In germline, CDR1 is SGHRS, CDR2 YFSETQ.

The chain is built from TRBV6-1 and TRBJ1-4, with D possibly matching TRBD1 (6 bases). The V gene lost 5 bases and the J gene lost 0 bases, with 10 bases spanning the gap. Looked up from germline, CDR1 is MNHNS and CDR2 is SASEGT. The CDR3 consists of 15 residues. The CDR3 DNA follows: TGTGCCAGCAGTATGGACAGAGCAACTAATGAAAAACTGTTTTTT. Its protein product is CASSMDRATNEKLFF.

The chain links TRBV4-3 to TRBJ2-7; TRBD1 agrees at 8 bases. Germline-derived CDR1 and CDR2 are LGHNA and YSLEER. J lost 4 bases, V lost 3 bases, and 17 bases had no gene match. CDR3 length: 18 amino acids. The CDR3 DNA is TGCGCCAGCAGCCAGGGACCTTCACGCGGACAGGGAGAGTACGAGCAGTACTTC. Translated: CASSQGPSRGQGEYEQYF.

V is TRBV5-1 and J is TRBJ2-3; D is ambiguous. Germline CDR1 SGHRS, CDR2 YFSETQ. The V and J ends lost 0 bases and 6 bases respectively, with 5 bases between them. The CDR3 length is 12 residues. This CDR3 is CASSLGVDTQYF. DNA of the CDR3: TGCGCCAGCAGCTTGGGAGTGGATACGCAGTATTTT. The whole variable domain, filled in from reference TRBV5-1 and TRBJ2-3, reads KAGVTQTPRYLIKTRGQQVTLSCSPISGHRSVSWYQQTPGQGLQFLFEYFSETQRNKGNFPGRFSGRQFSNSRSEMNVSTLELGDSALYLCASSLGVDTQYFGPGTRLTVL.

Turning to this clone: One end of the junction does not line up with germline, which may come from a read error. The rearrangement links TRBV20-1 to TRBJ1-2; D is ambiguous. From germline, CDR1 is DFQATT and CDR2 SNEGSKA (reference sequence). The CDR3 is made up of 11 amino acids. CDR3 coding DNA: TGCAGTACCGACCTACTTCAAGGGAGAGCCTTC. It yields the protein CSTDLLQGRAF.

The V and J genes are TRBV13 and TRBJ2-3; 10 nucleotides align to TRBD2. The CDR3 sequence is 17 residues long. The J segment lost 3 bases and the V segment lost 5 bases, leaving 11 bases of the junction unmatched. Germline V gene data show CDR1 as PRHDT and CDR2 as FYEKMQ (reference sequence). The CDR3 loop reads CASSPPTSGVRTDTQYF. Written as DNA, the CDR3 is TGTGCCAGCAGCCCGCCCACTAGCGGGGTCAGGACAGATACGCAGTATTTT.

The chain couples TRBV5-4 to TRBJ1-2, with D uncertain. Germline loops: CDR1 SGHNT, CDR2 YYREEE (reference sequence). This CDR3 region has 12 residues. V was clipped by 1 base and J by 7 bases, with 8 bases between them. The chain's CDR3 is CASSLSILGYTF. In DNA, the CDR3 is TGTGCCAGCAGCTTGTCTATACTTGGCTACACCTTC.

The CDR3 DNA reads as TGCGCCAGCGGGGGACTAGCCCCCACCCTGTCCACCGGGGAGCTGTTTTTT. Amino acid sequence: CASGGLAPTLSTGELFF. The chain couples TRBV10-2 to TRBJ2-2, with 9 bases identical to TRBD2. J was trimmed by 4 bases and V by 8 bases; bases with no gene match: 14. Per germline, CDR1 WSHSY and CDR2 SAAADI. This CDR3 has 17 amino acids.

The rearrangement links TRBV19 to TRBJ2-3, with 7 bases identical to TRBD2. This CDR3 spans 15 amino acids. From germline, CDR1 is LNHDA and CDR2 SQIVND (reference sequence). J gave up 2 bases and V 5 bases, and 7 bases lay outside the gene matches. CDR3 DNA sequence: TGTGCCAGTAGTCCTAGCAAGCGGGACACAGATACGCAGTATTTT. Its translation is CASSPSKRDTDTQYF.

The rearrangement uses TRBV6-5 and TRBJ2-7; D might be TRBD1 (6 bases). This CDR3 contains 15 residues. Per germline, CDR1 MNHEY and CDR2 SVGAGI. Between the trimmed V and J ends, which lost 7 bases and 1 base, there was a span of 17 bases. The CDR3 DNA sequence: TGTGCCAGCACCCCAAGGGGGTCGCTGTCCTACGAGCAGTACTTC. Its protein is CASTPRGSLSYEQYF.

The chain employs TRBV4-3 and TRBJ2-3, with D perhaps TRBD2 (5 bases). The CDR3 spans 16 residues. CDR1 and CDR2 from the germline V gene are LGHNA and YSLEER. V shed 1 base and J shed 5 bases, with 16 bases lying between them. The CDR3: CASSQAARATGDTQYF. The CDR3 nucleotides are TGCGCCAGCAGCCAAGCCGCGCGGGCTACCGGAGATACGCAGTATTTT.

This chain links TRBV14 with TRBJ2-7; a possible D gene is TRBD2 (6 bases). There are 12 residues in the CDR3. Germline values: CDR1 SGHDN, CDR2 FVKESK. CDR3 DNA: TGTTCGAGCGGGTTGAGCTCCTACGAGCAGTACTTC. It is translated as CSSGLSSYEQYF.

The chain recombines TRBV7-9 with TRBJ1-6, with D possibly matching TRBD1 (5 bases). This CDR3 is 16 amino acids long. Per germline, CDR1 SEHNR and CDR2 FQNEAQ (reference sequence). V was trimmed by 5 bases and J by 7 bases, leaving 18 bases between them. The CDR3, as DNA: TGTGCCAGCAGCACACAAACCGGGGGGTTGAATTCACCCCTCCACTTT. Amino acid sequence: CASSTQTGGLNSPLHF.